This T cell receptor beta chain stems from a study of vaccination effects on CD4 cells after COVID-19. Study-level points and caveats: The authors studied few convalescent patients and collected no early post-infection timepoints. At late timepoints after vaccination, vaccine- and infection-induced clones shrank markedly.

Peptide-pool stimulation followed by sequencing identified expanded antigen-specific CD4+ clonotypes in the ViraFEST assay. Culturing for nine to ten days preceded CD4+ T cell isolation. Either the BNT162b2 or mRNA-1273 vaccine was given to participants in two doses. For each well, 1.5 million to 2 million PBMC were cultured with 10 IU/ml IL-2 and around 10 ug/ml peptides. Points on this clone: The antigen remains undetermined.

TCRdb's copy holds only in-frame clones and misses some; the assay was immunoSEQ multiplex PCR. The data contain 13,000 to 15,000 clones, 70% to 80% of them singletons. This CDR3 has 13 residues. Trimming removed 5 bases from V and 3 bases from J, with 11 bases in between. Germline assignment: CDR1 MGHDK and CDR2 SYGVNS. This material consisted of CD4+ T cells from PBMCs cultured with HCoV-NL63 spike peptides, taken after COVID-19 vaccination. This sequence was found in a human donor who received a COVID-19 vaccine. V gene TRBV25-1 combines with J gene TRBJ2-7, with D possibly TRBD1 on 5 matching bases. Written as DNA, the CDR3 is TGTGCCAGCAGTCAGGGAAGAGTCTACGAGCAGTACTTC. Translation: CASSQGRVYEQYF.